This is a list of T cell receptor beta chains from one sample in a study of graft-versus-host responses after intestinal transplantation. The assay was immunoSEQ multiplex PCR, and TCRdb's table has in-frame clones only and misses some. Of some 44,000 clones listed, about 95% are singletons. The material was PBMCs, obtained about 350 days after intestinal transplant. These receptors all come from a human patient who received an intestinal transplant, so some T cells may come from the graft donor. CDR3s include the opening cysteine and the closing phenylalanine or tryptophan. The D gene is left open where the match is weak. Some rows have no size entry. The others give once, few or many, or a class for an expanded clone.

clone_size j_call d_call cdr3_length v_call cdr3_aa cdr3_nt
- TRBJ2-7 - 13 TRBV11-3 CASSKVGSYEQYF TGTGCCAGCAGCAAGGTCGGGTCCTACGAGCAGTACTTC
- TRBJ2-1 TRBD2 16 TRBV5-5 CASSFRGSGTYNEQFF TGTGCCAGCAGCTTCAGGGGTAGCGGGACCTACAATGAGCAGTTCTTC
- TRBJ2-3 - 13 TRBV5-1 CASSLVGGDTQYF TGCGCCAGCAGCTTGGTCGGGGGAGATACGCAGTATTTT
- TRBJ2-1 - 15 TRBV5-1 CASSLVIGGPNEQFF TGCGCCAGCAGCTTGGTAATCGGGGGCCCCAATGAGCAGTTCTTC
- TRBJ1-1 TRBD1 15 TRBV9 CASSGRQGASTEAFF TGTGCCAGCAGCGGCCGACAGGGGGCGAGCACTGAAGCTTTCTTT
- TRBJ2-7 - 13 TRBV14 CASSQLGGHEQYF TGTGCCAGCAGCCAACTGGGGGGCCACGAGCAGTACTTC
- TRBJ2-7 - 14 TRBV6-6 CASSYSNRKDEQYF TGTGCCAGCAGTTACTCAAACAGAAAGGACGAGCAGTACTTC
- TRBJ1-1 TRBD1 14 TRBV7-9 CASSAGGAGTEAFF TGTGCCAGCAGCGCAGGGGGCGCCGGCACTGAAGCTTTCTTT
- TRBJ1-5 - 15 TRBV15 CATSRDRGRNQPQHF TGTGCCACCAGCAGAGATAGGGGACGAAATCAGCCCCAGCATTTT
- TRBJ2-1 TRBD2 15 TRBV6-1 CASSGNGGGPGEQFF TGTGCCAGCAGCGGCAATGGGGGAGGGCCGGGTGAGCAGTTCTTC
- TRBJ1-1 - 13 TRBV7-3 CASSLLANTEAFF TGTGCCAGCAGCTTACTGGCTAACACTGAAGCTTTCTTT
- TRBJ1-2 TRBD1 13 TRBV19 CASSTGTVYGYTF TGTGCCAGTAGTACGGGGACAGTCTATGGCTACACCTTC
few TRBJ2-2 - 13 TRBV6-6 CASSDPDYGELFF TGTGCCAGCAGTGACCCGGACTACGGGGAGCTGTTTTTT
- TRBJ2-7 - 13 TRBV10-1 CASSEQGMGEQYF TGCGCCAGCAGTGAGCAGGGGATGGGGGAGCAGTACTTC
- TRBJ1-1 TRBD1 13 TRBV6-5 CASSSGGNTEAFF TGTGCCAGCAGTTCAGGGGGGAACACTGAAGCTTTCTTT
- TRBJ2-4 TRBD2 16 TRBV29-1 CSVEGTSVLAKNIQYF TGCAGCGTTGAGGGGACTAGCGTACTAGCCAAAAACATTCAGTACTTC
- TRBJ1-1 - 15 TRBV4-1 CASSQAGRENTEAFF TGCGCCAGCAGCCAAGCCGGCAGGGAGAACACTGAAGCTTTCTTT
- TRBJ1-1 - 15 TRBV5-4 CASSLEGRGAFEAFF TGTGCCAGCAGCTTGGAGGGGCGGGGGGCTTTTGAAGCTTTCTTT
- TRBJ2-3 - 15 TRBV10-3 CAISAGSPPGYPQYF TGTGCCATCAGTGCCGGGAGTCCCCCAGGGTATCCGCAGTATTTT
- TRBJ1-5 TRBD1 22 TRBV2 CASRGGRSLGQGAAERNQPQHF TGTGCCAGCCGAGGAGGCAGGTCATTGGGACAGGGGGCAGCGGAGCGCAATCAGCCCCAGCATTTT
once TRBJ1-1 - 12 TRBV6-1 CASNRGGTEAFF TGTGCCAGCAATAGGGGGGGGACTGAAGCTTTCTTT
- TRBJ2-4 - 16 TRBV5-4 CASSLVELSGENIQYF TGTGCCAGCAGCTTGGTCGAGCTATCAGGGGAAAACATTCAGTACTTC
once TRBJ2-1 TRBD1 15 TRBV25-1 CASSEPDREISEQFF TGTGCCAGCAGTGAGCCGGACAGGGAAATCAGTGAGCAGTTCTTC
- TRBJ2-3 - 15 TRBV5-1 CASKAPTPTLDTQYF TGCGCCAGCAAGGCCCCGACGCCGACCCTGGATACGCAGTATTTT
- TRBJ2-7 TRBD2 15 TRBV9 CASSPERGTPYEQYF TGTGCCAGCAGCCCCGAGCGGGGGACTCCCTACGAGCAGTACTTC
- TRBJ2-1 - 15 TRBV15 CATSRADLSYNEQFF TGTGCCACCAGCAGAGCGGATCTCTCCTACAATGAGCAGTTCTTC
- TRBJ2-1 TRBD2 14 TRBV19 CARPGTSAYNEQFF TGTGCCAGGCCCGGGACTAGCGCATACAATGAGCAGTTCTTC
once TRBJ2-1 - 11 TRBV20-1 CSASSNNEQFF TGCAGTGCTAGTAGTAACAATGAGCAGTTCTTC
- TRBJ2-7 - 12 TRBV11-3 CASSLESPEQYF TGTGCCAGCAGCTTAGAGTCCCCAGAGCAGTACTTC
- TRBJ2-1 - 15 TRBV4-2 CASSQDRLGYNEQFF TGTGCCAGCAGCCAAGATCGGCTAGGATACAATGAGCAGTTCTTC
once TRBJ1-2 TRBD1 15 TRBV5-6 CASSRVETGVTGYTF TGTGCCAGCAGCAGGGTAGAGACAGGGGTAACTGGCTACACCTTC
- TRBJ2-7 TRBD2 15 TRBV5-4 CASSPVAGDHYEQYF TGTGCCAGCAGCCCCGTAGCGGGGGACCACTACGAGCAGTACTTC
- TRBJ2-2 TRBD2 15 TRBV7-2 CASSLTSGNTGELFF TGTGCCAGCAGCTTGACTAGCGGTAACACCGGGGAGCTGTTTTTT
- TRBJ2-3 - 18 TRBV25-1 CASSGPGDSRVSTDTQYF TGTGCCAGCAGTGGTCCCGGGGACTCGCGGGTTAGCACAGATACGCAGTATTTT
- TRBJ2-7 - 16 TRBV11-2 CASSRTAGQTSYEQYF TGTGCCAGCAGCCGAACTGCGGGTCAGACTAGCTACGAGCAGTACTTC
- TRBJ1-2 TRBD1 18 TRBV9 CASSAVPGQGAVLYGYTF TGTGCCAGCAGCGCCGTCCCGGGACAGGGGGCGGTCCTCTATGGCTACACCTTC
once TRBJ2-3 TRBD2 15 TRBV5-1 CASSFGLAVTDTQYF TGCGCCAGCAGCTTCGGACTAGCGGTCACAGATACGCAGTATTTT
- TRBJ1-4 - 14 TRBV6-6 CASSPSYYNEKLFF TGTGCCAGCAGTCCGAGCTACTACAATGAAAAACTGTTTTTT
- TRBJ2-7 - 13 TRBV18 CASSGVPSYEQYF TGTGCCAGCTCAGGGGTCCCCTCCTACGAGCAGTACTTC
once TRBJ2-5 TRBD1 13 TRBV6-5 CASSYGTGFVQYF TGTGCCAGCAGTTACGGGACAGGGTTCGTGCAGTACTTC
- TRBJ1-5 - 14 TRBV6-5 CASSHEGAGQPQHF TGTGCCAGCAGCCACGAGGGAGCCGGGCAGCCCCAGCATTTT
- TRBJ1-3 - 15 TRBV5-1 CASSLTGYSGNTIYF TGCGCCAGCAGCTTAACAGGGTACTCTGGAAACACCATATATTTT
- TRBJ2-7 TRBD2 13 TRBV7-6 CASSASGTYEQYF TGTGCCAGCAGCGCTAGCGGGACCTACGAGCAGTACTTC
- TRBJ2-7 - 17 TRBV27 CASSFSRVGGVIYEQYF TGTGCCAGCAGTTTTTCCCGAGTGGGGGGCGTAATCTACGAGCAGTACTTC
- TRBJ1-5 - 12 TRBV30 CAWSSGRQPQHF TGTGCCTGGAGTAGCGGGCGGCAGCCCCAGCATTTT
- TRBJ2-1 - 13 TRBV7-3 CASSVQGNNEQFF TGTGCCAGCAGCGTGCAGGGTAACAATGAGCAGTTCTTC
- TRBJ1-2 - 14 TRBV27 CASRGSPANYGYTF TGTGCCAGCAGAGGGTCACCGGCTAACTATGGCTACACCTTC
- TRBJ2-3 - 13 TRBV18 CASSGGGTDTQYF TGTGCCAGCTCGGGCGGGGGCACAGATACGCAGTATTTT
- TRBJ2-7 TRBD1 13 TRBV29-1 CSAMTGALYEQYF TGCAGCGCAATGACAGGGGCGCTCTACGAGCAGTACTTC
- TRBJ2-5 TRBD2 12 TRBV10-3 CASLGRADEQYF TGTGCCAGCCTCGGGAGGGCCGATGAGCAGTACTTC
- TRBJ1-2 - 15 TRBV6-6 CASSPFLGRNYGYTF TGTGCCAGCAGTCCTTTCCTGGGACGGAACTATGGCTACACCTTC
- TRBJ2-2 - 15 TRBV10-3 CAISESNRNTGELFF TGTGCCATCAGTGAGTCGAACAGGAACACCGGGGAGCTGTTTTTT
- TRBJ2-5 - 16 TRBV2 CASTSPRSLGKETQYF TGTGCCAGCACCTCTCCCAGATCCCTGGGGAAAGAGACCCAGTACTTC
- TRBJ1-4 - 15 TRBV28 CASSLSSGGQEKLFF TGTGCCAGCAGTTTAAGCTCGGGGGGGCAGGAAAAACTGTTTTTT
- TRBJ2-7 - 13 TRBV7-3 CASSLSQGHEQYF TGTGCCAGCAGCTTAAGCCAGGGCCACGAGCAGTACTTC
- TRBJ2-3 - 14 TRBV7-9 CASRLGVSTDTQYF TGTGCCAGCCGACTTGGGGTTAGCACAGATACGCAGTATTTT
- TRBJ2-5 TRBD1 12 TRBV2 CASRSGGETQYF TGTGCCAGCAGATCAGGGGGAGAGACCCAGTACTTC
once TRBJ1-1 TRBD1 16 TRBV18 CASSPGQGLMGTEAFF TGTGCCAGCTCACCGGGACAGGGCCTAATGGGCACTGAAGCTTTCTTT
- TRBJ1-2 - 12 TRBV10-3 CAISDRDSGYTF TGTGCCATCAGTGACAGGGACTCAGGCTACACCTTC
- TRBJ2-3 - 13 TRBV5-1 CASNSLQGNTQYF TGCGCCAGCAACTCCCTCCAGGGGAATACGCAGTATTTT